This passage covers 13 T cell receptor beta chains from one sample sequenced in a study of CD8+ T cells in alopecia areata. Treatment reported: oral pan-JAK inhibitor, 5-10 mg twice daily. The authors extracted RNA and reverse transcribed it into cDNA as the sequencing template. Clones were sequenced by immunoSEQ multiplex PCR, and TCRdb holds only the in-frame ones, with some missing. The sample lists some 200,000 clones, about three fifths occurring once. The sequences come from CD4+ T cells sorted from blood, collected at week 4, from a patient treated with tofacitinib. These receptors were obtained from a human donor with alopecia areata.

A note on this clone: Germline is not matched at one junction end, which may reflect a read error. The chain is built from TRBV15 and TRBJ2-2; D is unclear. Germline V gene data show CDR1 as LNHNV and CDR2 as YYDKDF (reference sequence). The CDR3 covers 14 residues. DNA of the CDR3: TGTGCCACCAGCAGAGATGGGAACTCCGGGGAGCTGTTTTTT. Protein sequence: CATSRDGNSGELFF.

The V and J genes are TRBV11-2 and TRBJ2-1, with D hard to call. This CDR3 is built from 15 residues. CDR1 is SGHAT, CDR2 FQNNGV, per germline. The V and J ends lost 1 base and 4 bases respectively, with 11 bases between them. In DNA form, the CDR3 reads TGTGCCAGCAGCTTAGTAATGTCCCTATACAATGAGCAGTTCTTC. This encodes CASSLVMSLYNEQFF.

V and J are TRBV7-2 and TRBJ2-2; 7 nucleotides align to TRBD1. CDR3 length equals 15 residues. Germline V gene lookup returns CDR1 SGHTA and CDR2 FQGNSA. With V trimmed by 5 bases and J by 3 bases, 6 bases remained unmatched. CDR3 DNA: TGTGCCAGCAGCAGTCGAACAGGGGACACCGGGGAGCTGTTTTTT. Protein: CASSSRTGDTGELFF.

The chain employs TRBV27 and TRBJ2-7; 11 bases line up with TRBD1. The V segment lost 5 bases and the J segment 3 bases; nucleotides outside the gene matches: 9. The CDR3 length is 16 residues. Germline-derived CDR1 and CDR2 are MNHEY and SMNVEV (reference sequence). For the CDR3, the DNA is TGTGCCAGCAGTACCAGGACAGGGGGCCGAATCTACGAGCAGTACTTC. This encodes CASSTRTGGRIYEQYF.

The rearrangement uses TRBV30 and TRBJ2-5; no firm D call. Germline V gene data show CDR1 as GTSNPN and CDR2 as SVGIG (reference sequence). This CDR3 is 15 amino acids long. Trimming took off 0 bases at V and 1 base at J, with 12 bases between the two ends. The CDR3 DNA sequence: TGTGCCTGGAGTGTATATCGGGTCCCCCAAGAGACCCAGTACTTC. It yields the protein CAWSVYRVPQETQYF.

V usage is TRBV30 and J usage is TRBJ1-2, with D tentatively TRBD1 (5 bases). Trimming took 2 bases from V and 5 from J, leaving 9 bases between them. CDR1 GTSNPN and CDR2 SVGIG come from the germline V gene (reference sequence). The CDR3 runs 12 residues. CDR3: CAWSRGDYGYTF. The CDR3 bases are TGTGCCTGGAGTCGGGGGGATTATGGCTACACCTTC.

The chain uses TRBV29-1 and TRBJ2-5; tentatively, D is TRBD1 (6 bases). Near its end, the DNA agrees better with TRBJ2-7, so the J call may be wrong. The CDR3 runs to 13 residues. Germline V gives CDR1 SQVTM, CDR2 ANQGSEA. In DNA form, the CDR3 reads TGCAGCGTTGCGGGACACCTCTCCTACGAGCAGTACTTC. As protein: CSVAGHLSYEQYF.

The V gene is TRBV6-5, the J gene TRBJ2-7, with D possibly being TRBD1 (5 bases). CDR3 length: 14 amino acids. Germline CDR1 and CDR2: MNHEY and SVGAGI. Trimming cost V 0 bases and J 7 bases, with 13 bases left between them. Here the CDR3 reads CASSYSRARWEQYF. DNA for the CDR3: TGTGCCAGCAGTTACTCCAGGGCAAGGTGGGAGCAGTACTTC.

This sequence joins TRBV18 and TRBJ1-6; 7 nucleotides align to TRBD1. J gave up 8 bases and V 3 bases, and 4 bases lay outside the gene matches. Germline V gene data show CDR1 as KGHSH and CDR2 as LQKENI. CDR3 size: 14 residues. Here the CDR3 DNA reads TGTGCCAGCTCACCGACAGGGTCATATTCACCCCTCCACTTT. It translates to CASSPTGSYSPLHF.

This chain joins TRBV7-2 and TRBJ2-2; tentative D call: TRBD1 (5 bases). Germline V gene sequence: CDR1 SGHTA, CDR2 FQGNSA. The CDR3 length is 14 residues. The germline V and J ends were trimmed by 5 bases and 6 bases, with 13 bases remaining between them. The CDR3 nucleotides are TGTGCCAGCAGCCCACTTGGGGCCCCCGGGGAGCTGTTTTTT. It encodes CASSPLGAPGELFF.

In its sample, this clone was seen once. V usage is TRBV6-5 and J usage is TRBJ2-7, with TRBD2 as a possible D gene (6 bases). There are 11 residues in the CDR3. CDR1 and CDR2 from the germline V gene are MNHEY and SVGAGI. V gave up 9 bases and J gave up 6 bases, with 12 bases separating them. The DNA of the CDR3 is TGTGCCAGTCGTGGGGGGAGCGAGCAGTACTTC. Translated: CASRGGSEQYF.

The chain employs TRBV5-1 and TRBJ1-5; no clear D. V lost 0 bases and J 2 bases, leaving 6 bases between the germline ends. CDR3 length: 14 residues. The germline V gene has CDR1 SGHRS and CDR2 YFSETQ. The CDR3 DNA follows: TGCGCCAGCAGCTTGGGACACGGCAATCAGCCCCAGCATTTT. It codes for CASSLGHGNQPQHF.

V usage is TRBV30 and J usage is TRBJ2-1, with 8 bases aligning to TRBD1. Per germline, CDR1 GTSNPN and CDR2 SVGIG (reference sequence). V shed 8 bases, J shed 5 bases, and the junction held 14 bases outside the gene matches. The CDR3 loop spans 15 amino acids. The CDR3: CAKDPDREKDNEQFF. The CDR3 DNA is TGTGCCAAAGACCCGGACAGGGAAAAGGACAATGAGCAGTTCTTC. Full variable domain (outside the CDR3, taken from reference TRBV30 and TRBJ2-1): SQTIHQWPATLVQPVGSPLSLECTVEGTSNPNLYWYRQAAGRGLQLLFYSVGIGQISSEVPQNLSASRPQDRQFILSSKKLLLSDSGFYLCAKDPDREKDNEQFFGPGTRLTVL.